The sequence of this T cell receptor (beta chain) was determined in a study of regulatory T cells in long-lasting Graves disease. Time point described: newly diagnosed GD, antithyroid drugs for less than 3 months. PBMCs were the source of the RNA used for TCR sequencing. V was cut by 4 bases and J by 0 bases, with 10 bases left in between. This CDR3 has 15 residues. Germline values: CDR1 SNHLY, CDR2 FYNNEI. This clonotype was seen repeatedly, ten times or more. Arm-PCR of CDR3 regions and iRepertoire HTBI primers were used to build TCR beta libraries. TCRdb recomputed calls from the multiplex PCR reads with MiXCR, one row per CDR3 protein. Of around 450,000 distinct CDR3 sequences listed, 15% to 20% are singletons. The same data also contributed to another study, on T cells in Graves' hyperthyroidism and ophthalmopathy.

The starting material was peripheral blood mononuclear cells (PBMCs), obtained at new diagnosis, from a patient treated with antithyroid drugs. The chain recombines TRBV2 with TRBJ2-4, with D unresolved. The source of this sequence is a man aged 35-49 years with Graves disease. This CDR3 is CASSVTALAKNIQYF. The CDR3 DNA reads TGTGCCAGCAGTGTCACAGCTCTAGCCAAAAACATTCAGTACTTC.